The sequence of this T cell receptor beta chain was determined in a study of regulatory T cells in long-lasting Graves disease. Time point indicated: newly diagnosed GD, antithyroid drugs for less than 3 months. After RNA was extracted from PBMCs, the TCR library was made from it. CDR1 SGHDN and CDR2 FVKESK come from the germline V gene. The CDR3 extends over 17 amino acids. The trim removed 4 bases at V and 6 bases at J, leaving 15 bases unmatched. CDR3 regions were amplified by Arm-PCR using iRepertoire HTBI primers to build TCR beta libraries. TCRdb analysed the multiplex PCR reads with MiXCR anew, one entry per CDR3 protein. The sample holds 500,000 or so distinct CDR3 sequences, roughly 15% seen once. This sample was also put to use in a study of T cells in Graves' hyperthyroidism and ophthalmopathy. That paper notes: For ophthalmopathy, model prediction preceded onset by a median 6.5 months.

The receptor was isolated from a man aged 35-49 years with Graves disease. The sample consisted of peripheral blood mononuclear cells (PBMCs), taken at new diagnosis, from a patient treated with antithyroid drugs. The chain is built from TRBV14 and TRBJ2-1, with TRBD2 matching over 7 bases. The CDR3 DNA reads TGTGCCAGCAGCCCGTTTAACGGGAGGACTCGATTCAATGAGCAGTTCTTC. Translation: CASSPFNGRTRFNEQFF.